The sequence of this T cell receptor beta chain was determined in a study of T-cell reconstitution after alpha-beta-depleted transplantation in children. Whole-study results and caveats: Several hundred rapidly expanded clones from non-depleted graft cells reportedly supplied alpha-beta T cells about two months post-transplant. From surviving recipient T cells and thymic progenitors came the high day-60 TCRbeta diversity observed in some patients. Diversity and T-cell counts at one year after transplant derived mostly from new T cells.

The TCRbeta library incorporated unique molecular identifiers. TCRdb re-analysed the PCR reads in MiXCR, keeping a single row per CDR3 protein. The sample yields some 310,000 distinct CDR3 sequences, approximately 20% seen once. Comment on this clonotype: Its target is unknown.

The ends were cut back, 0 bases at V and 4 bases at J, with 8 bases in the middle. Per the germline V gene, CDR1 is MGHRA and CDR2 is YSYEKL. The CDR3 is made up of 14 amino acids. Sequenced material: PBMCs, mostly from graft donor cells, taken 180 days after TCRalphabeta/CD19-depleted stem cell transplant. The receptor was derived from a male patient under 18 who had a stem cell transplant for acute lymphoblastic leukemia, so the T cells may come from the graft donor. V and J are TRBV4-1 and TRBJ2-3; D not resolved. The chain's CDR3 is CASSQDGLADTQYF. CDR3 coding DNA: TGCGCCAGCAGCCAAGATGGCCTAGCAGATACGCAGTATTTT.